This passage covers 28 T cell receptor beta chains from one sample sequenced in a study of identical twins. TCRdb independently ran MiXCR on the 5' RACE reads; one entry per CDR3 protein. The sample lists 1.5 million to 2 million distinct CDR3 sequences; around a third were seen once. The sequencing sample was made of cord blood. Receptors were obtained from a newborn girl in good health.

This clonotype was seen a handful of times. The chain couples TRBV20-1 to TRBJ1-2; perhaps TRBD1 as D (6 bases). Germline V gene data show CDR1 as DFQATT and CDR2 as SNEGSKA (reference sequence). This CDR3 has 13 residues. With 3 bases removed from V and 5 bases from J, the gap between germline ends came to 13 bases. In DNA, the CDR3 is TGCAGTGCTAGCTACGGACAGTTTTATGGCTACACCTTC. Translation gives CSASYGQFYGYTF.

This rearrangement joins TRBV7-9 to TRBJ2-4; no clear D gene. Germline CDR1 and CDR2: SEHNR and FQNEAQ (reference sequence). The CDR3 extends over 15 amino acids. Trimming pared 5 bases from V and 2 bases from J, leaving 13 bases between. The CDR3 spells CASSPQQITKNIQYF. CDR3 nucleotides: TGTGCCAGCAGCCCCCAACAGATTACCAAAAACATTCAGTACTTC.

This chain uses TRBV5-1 with TRBJ2-3, with 7 bases identical to TRBD2. The CDR3 extends over 12 amino acids. Unmatched junction bases numbered 7, after V lost 4 bases and J lost 11 bases. Per germline, CDR1 SGHRS and CDR2 YFSETQ. CDR3: CASSPGTNQQYF. The CDR3 DNA sequence: TGCGCCAGCAGCCCAGGGACTAATCAGCAGTATTTT.

The sample holds a few counts of this clonotype. The chain links TRBV27 to TRBJ1-1; unclear D gene. Per the germline V gene, CDR1 is MNHEY and CDR2 is SMNVEV (reference sequence). This CDR3 has 14 residues. V gave up 3 bases and J gave up 1 base, with 9 bases separating them. The CDR3 protein is CASSLSRSNTEAFF. The CDR3 nucleotides are TGTGCCAGCAGTTTGAGCAGATCGAACACTGAAGCTTTCTTT.

The chain combines TRBV12-3 or TRBV12-4 with TRBJ1-1; D remains unclear. V shed 1 base and J shed 1 base, with 10 bases lying between them. CDR3 length: 15 amino acids. CDR3 region: CASSLGALTNTEAFF. As DNA, the CDR3 is TGTGCCAGCAGTTTAGGGGCCCTAACGAACACTGAAGCTTTCTTT.

This chain joins TRBV3-1 and TRBJ2-1, with 12 bases aligning to TRBD2. This CDR3 is 20 amino acids long. Trimming cost V 4 bases and J 0 bases; bases outside gene matches: 13. CDR1 is LGHDT and CDR2 is YNNKEL in the germline V gene (reference sequence). CDR3 residues: CASSPYSLAGGPSSYNEQFF. CDR3 DNA: TGTGCCAGCAGCCCCTACAGCCTAGCGGGAGGGCCAAGCTCCTACAATGAGCAGTTCTTC.

The chain is built from TRBV5-1 and TRBJ2-3; 7 bases line up with TRBD2. With 1 base clipped from V and 3 bases from J, the junction kept 14 bases outside the gene matches. The germline gives CDR1 SGHRS, CDR2 YFSETQ. The CDR3 spans 18 residues. CDR3: CASSLTPLEQAGTDTQYF. The CDR3 coding sequence is TGCGCCAGCAGCTTGACCCCCCTCGAGCAAGCGGGGACAGATACGCAGTATTTT.

The V and J genes are TRBV5-1 and TRBJ1-1; 7 bases agree with TRBD1. Germline V CDR1 and CDR2: SGHRS, YFSETQ. The CDR3 spans 16 residues. The ends lost 2 bases at V and 7 bases at J; junction bases unmatched: 14. CDR3 residues: CASSLPTGVLEDEAFF. DNA for the CDR3: TGCGCCAGCAGCTTACCAACAGGGGTTTTAGAGGATGAAGCTTTCTTT.

Concerning this clonotype: One junction end disagrees with the germline gene, perhaps due to a read error. The V and J genes are TRBV5-1 and TRBJ2-7, with D possibly TRBD1 on 6 matching bases. The CDR3 covers 15 residues. The germline gives CDR1 SGHRS, CDR2 YFSETQ. DNA of the CDR3: TGCGCCAGCAGCTTGGGACTACAGGGCTCCTACGAGAAGTACTTC. The encoded protein is CASSLGLQGSYEKYF.

This clonotype was counted between two and nine times. The V and J genes are TRBV7-2 and TRBJ1-2; TRBD1 is a possible D gene (6 bases). The V gene's germline CDR1 is SGHTA and CDR2 FQGNSA. Trimming removed 6 bases at V and 4 bases at J, with 15 bases between. This CDR3 is built from 14 residues. Written as DNA, the CDR3 is TGTGCCAGCAGTCAGGGGTGGGACCTCTATGGCTACACCTTC. Translated, it gives CASSQGWDLYGYTF.

This clonotype turned up a few times. The chain uses TRBV11-2 and TRBJ2-1; a possible D gene is TRBD1 (6 bases). V was trimmed by 5 bases and J by 3 bases, leaving 20 bases between them. Per germline, CDR1 SGHAT and CDR2 FQNNGV. The CDR3 length is 17 residues. CDR3 sequence (DNA): TGTGCCAGCAGCCCGAAATCTTGGGGGCATAGCTACAATGAGCAGTTCTTC. Translation gives CASSPKSWGHSYNEQFF.

The chain employs TRBV12-3 or TRBV12-4 and TRBJ1-2, with 9 positions matching TRBD1. V gave up 2 bases and J gave up 3 bases; unmatched junction bases: 4. This CDR3 comprises 15 residues. For the CDR3, the DNA is TGTGCCAGCAGTTTAACCGGGACAGGGTACTATGGCTACACCTTC. This codes for CASSLTGTGYYGYTF.

The V call is TRBV21-1, the J call TRBJ2-7; TRBD2, as called in the table, went unchecked against the DNA. TRBV21-1 is labeled a pseudogene. The CDR3 covers 18 residues. DNA of the CDR3: TGTGCCAGCAGCAAAGGGCTTCTCGAGCGGAATCTTCCCTACGAGCAGTACTTC. Protein: CASSKGLLERNLPYEQYF.

This clonotype showed up many times. The chain joins TRBV11-1 to TRBJ2-3, with 11 bases lining up with TRBD2. CDR3 length: 15 residues. Trimming removed 6 bases from V and 6 bases from J; junction bases left unmatched: 8. From germline, CDR1 is SGHAT and CDR2 FQDESV (reference sequence). CDR3 sequence reads: CASRSSGGATDTQYF. The CDR3 nucleotides read TGTGCCAGCAGGAGTAGCGGGGGGGCCACTGATACGCAGTATTTT. Supplemented by reference TRBV11-1 and TRBJ2-3, the full variable domain reads EAEVAQSPRYKITEKSQAVAFWCDPISGHATLYWYRQILGQGPELLVQFQDESVVDDSQLPKDRFSAERLKGVDSTLKIQPAELGDSAMYLCASRSSGGATDTQYFGPGTRLTVL.

This clonotype occurred a few times. The V gene is TRBV29-1, the J gene TRBJ2-7; D possibly corresponds to TRBD2 (6 bases). This CDR3 has 12 residues. The germline CDR1 and CDR2 sequences are SQVTM and ANQGSEA. V lost 7 bases, J lost 3 bases, and 13 bases lay in between. The DNA for the CDR3 is TGCAGCGCCTCTGAGACTAGCTACGAGCAGTACTTC. Amino acids: CSASETSYEQYF.

A note on this clonotype: A read error may be the cause here, since a much bigger clone is one base away. The chain combines TRBV5-1 with TRBJ2-4; TRBD1 agrees at 7 bases. The J call may be in error: the DNA end matches TRBJ2-7 better. The CDR3 is 15 residues long. Germline CDR1 is SGHRS and CDR2 is YFSETQ. For the CDR3, the DNA is TGCGCCAGCAGCTTGGGACAGGGTTATCCCTACGAGCAGTACTTC. Protein product: CASSLGQGYPYEQYF.

The chain recombines TRBV5-1 with TRBJ1-1; D possibly corresponds to TRBD1 (5 bases). The germline gives CDR1 SGHRS, CDR2 YFSETQ. Between the trimmed V and J ends, which lost 4 bases and 6 bases, there was a span of 22 bases. The CDR3 consists of 16 residues. CDR3 DNA: TGCGCCAGCAGCATACTCTTTAGCGGCAGGGCGCCTGAAGCTTTCTTT. Amino acid sequence: CASSILFSGRAPEAFF. Full variable domain (remainder filled in from reference TRBV5-1 and TRBJ1-1): KAGVTQTPRYLIKTRGQQVTLSCSPISGHRSVSWYQQTPGQGLQFLFEYFSETQRNKGNFPGRFSGRQFSNSRSEMNVSTLELGDSALYLCASSILFSGRAPEAFFGQGTRLTVV.

The chain has TRBV20-1 and TRBJ2-2, with D possibly being TRBD2 (6 bases). This CDR3 is 12 amino acids long. From germline, CDR1 is DFQATT and CDR2 SNEGSKA (reference sequence). Trimming pared 6 bases from V and 7 bases from J, leaving 12 bases between. DNA for the CDR3: TGCAGTGCCCAAACCGGGGGCGGGGAGCTGTTTTTT. Amino acid sequence: CSAQTGGGELFF.

This chain uses TRBV20-1 with TRBJ1-5, with D unresolved. The CDR3 sequence is 13 residues long. Germline values: CDR1 DFQATT, CDR2 SNEGSKA (reference sequence). Between the trimmed V and J ends, which lost 2 bases and 2 bases, there was a span of 7 bases. CDR3 in amino acids: CSARWQGNQPQHF. In DNA, the CDR3 is TGCAGTGCTAGATGGCAGGGCAATCAGCCCCAGCATTTT.

This clonotype occurred many times. This chain joins TRBV6-5 and TRBJ2-1; 7 nucleotides agree with TRBD2. Germline values: CDR1 MNHEY, CDR2 SVGAGI. The CDR3 has 15 residues. The J segment lost 2 bases and the V segment lost 6 bases, leaving 7 bases of the junction unmatched. CDR3 sequence: CASSSSGPAYNEQFF. The CDR3, as DNA: TGTGCCAGCAGCTCTAGCGGCCCCGCCTACAATGAGCAGTTCTTC.

The chain has TRBV13 and TRBJ2-1, with 8 positions matching TRBD1. Trimming removed 4 bases from V and 2 bases from J; junction bases left unmatched: 7. This CDR3 region has 16 residues. Per germline, CDR1 PRHDT and CDR2 FYEKMQ (reference sequence). The CDR3 sequence is CASSSDRGSPYNEQFF. The CDR3, as DNA: TGTGCCAGCAGCTCTGACAGGGGATCCCCCTACAATGAGCAGTTCTTC.

The rearrangement uses TRBV5-1 and TRBJ2-7; 10 nucleotides align to TRBD2. From germline, CDR1 is SGHRS and CDR2 YFSETQ. This CDR3 has 15 residues. After removal of 8 bases from V and 2 bases from J, the junction contained 10 bases not matched to a gene. CDR3 nucleotide sequence: TGCGCCAGTACCCCGACTAGCGGGCCTACCTACGAGCAGTACTTC. It yields the protein CASTPTSGPTYEQYF.

V usage is TRBV3-1 and J usage is TRBJ1-2; maybe TRBD1 (5 bases). V was trimmed by 3 bases and J by 6 bases, leaving 14 bases between them. Looked up from germline, CDR1 is LGHDT and CDR2 is YNNKEL (reference sequence). The CDR3 is made up of 14 amino acids. CDR3 protein: CASSHPGAKHGYTF. CDR3 bases: TGTGCCAGCAGCCACCCCGGGGCCAAGCATGGCTACACCTTC.

CDR3 sequence (DNA): TGTGCCAGCAGTCTCATCGGGACAGGTAGCAATCAGCCCCAGCATTTT. Protein product: CASSLIGTGSNQPQHF. The rearrangement links TRBV27 to TRBJ1-5; 8 bases match TRBD1. CDR3 length: 16 residues. V was clipped by 5 bases and J by 0 bases; unmatched bases: 6. Germline values: CDR1 MNHEY, CDR2 SMNVEV (reference sequence).

The chain recombines TRBV3-1 with TRBJ2-6; D unclear. CDR1 and CDR2 (germline): LGHDT, YNNKEL (reference sequence). Trimming removed 5 bases from V and 3 bases from J, with 8 bases in between. The CDR3 loop spans 14 amino acids. The CDR3 sequence is CASSARGGANVLTF. The CDR3 nucleotides are TGTGCCAGCAGCGCTAGAGGTGGGGCCAACGTCCTGACTTTC.

There are a few counts of this clonotype. The gene calls are TRBV20-1 and TRBJ2-1, with a weak D call TRBD2 (7 bases). Germline V lookup: CDR1 DFQATT, CDR2 SNEGSKA (reference sequence). The V end was cut by 3 bases, the J end by 3 bases, with 12 bases between. This CDR3 is 14 amino acids long. CDR3 sequence: CSARKRDIYNEQFF. The CDR3 nucleotides read TGCAGTGCTAGGAAGCGGGACATCTACAATGAGCAGTTCTTC.

This clonotype has ten or more counts. The chain is built from TRBV29-1 and TRBJ2-5; D not certain. V lost 3 bases and J lost 4, with 9 bases in between. Germline V lookup: CDR1 SQVTM, CDR2 ANQGSEA. CDR3 length: 12 residues. The CDR3 region has the DNA TGCAGCGTTGACGACCCAGGAGAGACCCAGTACTTC. This translates into CSVDDPGETQYF.

The gene calls are TRBV20-1 and TRBJ2-5; tentative D call: TRBD2 (6 bases). This CDR3 has 14 amino acids. Trimming removed 6 bases at V and 5 bases at J, with 19 bases between. Germline V gene lookup returns CDR1 DFQATT and CDR2 SNEGSKA (reference sequence). The CDR3 DNA follows: TGCAGTGCGCCCTCCGCCAGGGCGGGGGAGACCCAGTACTTC. It encodes CSAPSARAGETQYF.